This T cell receptor beta chain was documented in a study of T-cell reconstitution after alpha-beta-depleted transplantation in children. Library preparation (for TCRbeta) was performed with unique molecular identifiers. MiXCR, run by TCRdb on the PCR reads, gives a single entry per CDR3 protein. The sample comprises some 490,000 distinct CDR3 sequences, approximately 12% of which are singletons, and approximately 5.4% rests with the top ten. Trimming at V came to 6 bases and at J to 6 bases, leaving 11 bases not matched to a gene. The CDR3 has 15 amino acids. The chain uses TRBV12-3 or TRBV12-4 and TRBJ2-1; TRBD2 matches at 7 bases. Sequenced material: PBMCs from the stem cell graft donor, taken from the stem cell graft. The sequence came from a human donor who donated a stem cell graft to a child with combined immunodeficiency. The CDR3 is CASSGSPAGRNEQFF. The CDR3 coding sequence is TGTGCCAGCAGCGGGTCCCCAGCGGGACGCAATGAGCAGTTCTTC.